This T cell receptor beta chain emerged from a study of identical twins. Study observations and caveats: There were fewer insertions in abundant cord blood beta clonotypes, but memory repertoires showed no such pattern.

The germline CDR1 and CDR2 sequences are SEHNR and FQNEAQ (reference sequence). The ends were cut back, 3 bases at V and 6 bases at J, with 7 bases in the middle. The CDR3 loop spans 12 amino acids. This clonotype has at least ten counts. Antigen specificity is unknown. TCRdb re-called the 5' RACE reads with MiXCR, one entry per CDR3 protein. Of 300,000 to 400,000 distinct CDR3 sequences listed, roughly 12% are singletons. The sample was also linked to a second study, of yellow fever vaccine responses in identical twins.

This receptor was taken from a woman aged 18-29 years in good health. This chain joins TRBV7-9 and TRBJ2-3; D gene uncertain. The specimen was CD8+ T cells sorted from blood. CDR3 DNA sequence: TGTGCCAGCAGCTTCGGATTCGATACGCAGTATTTT. It codes for CASSFGFDTQYF. The whole variable domain, filled in from reference TRBV7-9 and TRBJ2-3, reads DTGVSQNPRHKITKRGQNVTFRCDPISEHNRLYWYRQTLGQGPEFLTYFQNEAQLEKSRLLSDRFSAERPKGSFSTLEIQRTEQGDSAMYLCASSFGFDTQYFGPGTRLTVL.